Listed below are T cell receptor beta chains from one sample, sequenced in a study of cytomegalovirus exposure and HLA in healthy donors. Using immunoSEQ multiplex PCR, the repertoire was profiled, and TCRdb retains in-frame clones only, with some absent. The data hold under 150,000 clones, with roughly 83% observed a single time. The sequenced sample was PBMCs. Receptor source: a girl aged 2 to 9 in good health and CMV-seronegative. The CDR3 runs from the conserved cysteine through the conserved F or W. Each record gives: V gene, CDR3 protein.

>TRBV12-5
CASGLVPQGTDGYTF
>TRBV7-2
CASSKPSSYEQYF
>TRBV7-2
CASSPAGGNTEAFF
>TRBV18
CASSPPYDRGRILNTF
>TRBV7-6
CASSLVGGVTDTQYF
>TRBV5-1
CASTRDRDSTDTQYF
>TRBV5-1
CASSLPQGSGNTIYF
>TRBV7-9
CASSPDQYEQYF
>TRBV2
CASRMGWRDGQPQHF
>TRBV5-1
CASSLLAGNNEQFF
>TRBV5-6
CASSQLSTDSLGAKNIQYF
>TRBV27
CASSDTGTGNEKLFF
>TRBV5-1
CASSGTGLGQETQYF
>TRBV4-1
CASSQEGGKPYNEQFF
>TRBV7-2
CASSLVSVRNNEQFF
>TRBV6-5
CASSLLSDPSYEQYF
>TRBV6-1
CASNGGFYGYTF
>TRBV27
CASSPGQGSYNEQFF
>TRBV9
CASSADSGAYNEQFF
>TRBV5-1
CASTAGTGKETQYF
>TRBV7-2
CASAPSGAIETQYF
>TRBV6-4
CASSPGGGITGELFF
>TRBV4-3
CASSQEWASGGADAYEQYF
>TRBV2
CASRGQGGQPQHF
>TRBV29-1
CSAEAGGNTGELFF
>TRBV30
CAWNLGTTGNTIYF
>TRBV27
CASSLSGQNEQFF
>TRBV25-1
CAAGGGNQPQHF
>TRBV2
CASSDRDSSGNTIYF
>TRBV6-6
CASSRDRDQPQHF
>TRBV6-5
CASRRGLGNTEAFF
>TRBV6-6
CASRPGQGREKLFF
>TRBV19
CASTNPGGLSSGNTIYF
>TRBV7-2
CASSTRLAGSTDTQYF
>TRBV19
CASNIPSGTTDTQYF
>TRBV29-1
CSAQTGGWEKLFF
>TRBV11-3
CASSLLGLTSGMNEQFF
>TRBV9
CASSVAGNGADTQYF
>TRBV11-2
CASSQNTYEQYF
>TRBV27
CASSPNLLPEGSYTF
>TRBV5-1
CASSLAPSGGYNEQFF
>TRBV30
CACLTGILHTEAFF
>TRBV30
CASPGSRGADTQYF
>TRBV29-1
CSVELSGDGYTF
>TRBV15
CATSGGRGRNYEQYF
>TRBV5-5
CASSPQLIVPDTQYF
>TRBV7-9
CASSARTGKKYEQYF
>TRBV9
CASSPIVRGGELFF
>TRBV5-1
CASSLGVVSTDTQYF
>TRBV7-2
CASSLVPGPEKLFF
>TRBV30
CAWRQGQTLETQYF
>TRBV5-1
CASSYTDRSSYNEQFF
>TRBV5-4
CASSSPGGDNEQFF
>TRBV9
CASSVGGSGNQPQHF
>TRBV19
CASSVLAGPSSYNEQFF
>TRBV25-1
CASINNSGTGELFF
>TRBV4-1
CASSQGQGYYEQYF
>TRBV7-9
CASSPGGGLAGHKDTQYF
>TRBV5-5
CASSLAGSGNTIYF
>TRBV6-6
CASSLTSEVDTQYF